This T cell receptor beta chain was identified in a study of CD8 T cells in ankylosing spondylitis. Whole-study findings and limits: In ankylosing spondylitis blood, a motif of 7 to 9 highly homologous TCR beta variants appeared characteristic.

Making the TCR beta libraries involved quantitative 5'-RACE with molecular barcodes. TCRdb independently ran MiXCR on the 5' RACE reads; one entry per CDR3 protein. The top ten hold around 17% of the sample, which has some 400,000 distinct CDR3 sequences, about 20% seen once. Concerning this clonotype itself: The antigen remains unidentified.

Sequencing used blood, either unsorted or a sorted T cell fraction (not recorded which). This receptor was identified in a male donor with ankylosing spondylitis.

The CDR3 here is CASKSRRAISSGANVLTF. CDR3 DNA: TGTGCCAGCAAATCCCGGAGGGCGATAAGCTCTGGGGCCAACGTCCTGACTTTC. The chain joins TRBV6-1 to TRBJ2-6, with a tentative D call TRBD2 (6 bases). Germline values: CDR1 MNHNS, CDR2 SASEGT. The V end was cut by 7 bases, the J end by 0 bases, with 19 bases between. CDR3 length: 18 residues.